This T cell receptor (beta chain) was sequenced during a study of regulatory T cells in long-lasting Graves disease. Study summary: Graves' patients (newly diagnosed) had been on antithyroid drugs under 3 months.

Time point: newly diagnosed GD, antithyroid drugs for less than 3 months. PBMCs were the source of the RNA used for TCR sequencing. There are 14 residues in the CDR3. The V gene's germline CDR1 is SGHRS and CDR2 YFSETQ. Unmatched junction bases numbered 5, after V lost 4 bases and J lost 2 bases. Researchers made TCR beta libraries by using iRepertoire HTBI primers and running Arm-PCR on CDR3 regions. TCRdb re-derived calls from the multiplex PCR reads in MiXCR, one entry per CDR3 protein. Counted here are a few hundred thousand distinct CDR3 sequences, around 13% occurring once; the ten biggest clones make up approximately 17%. As concerns this clonotype: Its matching antigen is unknown.

Points from the study as a whole: Persistent disease favored TRBV28, TRBJ1-2 and TRBJ2-5. Thyroid tissue was not studied; only peripheral blood was.

These data were likewise used in another study, on T cells in Graves' hyperthyroidism and ophthalmopathy. That source adds: Patients between 18 and 65 years old had hyperthyroidism, newly diagnosed and lasting under 2 months.

The receptor was derived from a woman in her forties or fifties with Graves disease. The sample in question was peripheral blood mononuclear cells (PBMCs), obtained at new diagnosis, from a patient treated with antithyroid drugs. V is TRBV5-1 and J is TRBJ2-7, with 8 bases matching TRBD1. The CDR3 is CASSRGQAAYEQYF. CDR3 sequence (DNA): TGCGCCAGCAGCCGGGGACAGGCGGCCTACGAGCAGTACTTC.